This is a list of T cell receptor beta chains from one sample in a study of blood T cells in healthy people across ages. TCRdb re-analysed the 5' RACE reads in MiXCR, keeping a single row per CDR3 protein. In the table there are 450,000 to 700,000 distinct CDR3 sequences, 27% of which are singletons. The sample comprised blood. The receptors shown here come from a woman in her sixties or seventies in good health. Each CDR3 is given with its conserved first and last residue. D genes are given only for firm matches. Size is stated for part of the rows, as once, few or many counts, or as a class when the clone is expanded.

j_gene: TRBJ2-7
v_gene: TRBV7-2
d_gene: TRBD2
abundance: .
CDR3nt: TGTGCCAGCAGCATAATAGCGGGGAGCTCCTACGAGCAGTACTTC
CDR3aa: CASSIIAGSSYEQYF

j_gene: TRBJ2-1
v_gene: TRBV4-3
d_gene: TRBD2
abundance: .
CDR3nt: TGCGCCAGCAGCCCCCGGGGGACTAGTGGCAATGAGCAGTTCTTC
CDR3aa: CASSPRGTSGNEQFF

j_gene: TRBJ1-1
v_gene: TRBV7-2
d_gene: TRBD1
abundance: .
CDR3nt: TGTGCCAGCAGTTCCGGACAGGGGGCGGGTGAAGCTTTCTTT
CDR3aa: CASSSGQGAGEAFF

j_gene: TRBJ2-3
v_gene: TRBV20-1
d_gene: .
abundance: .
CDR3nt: TGCAGTGCTAGAGATGGCCCCACCACAGATACGCAGTATTTT
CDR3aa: CSARDGPTTDTQYF

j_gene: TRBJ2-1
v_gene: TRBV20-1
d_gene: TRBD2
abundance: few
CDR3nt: TGCAGTGCTAGCTCTTCGGGGGGTGAGCAGTTCTTC
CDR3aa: CSASSSGGEQFF

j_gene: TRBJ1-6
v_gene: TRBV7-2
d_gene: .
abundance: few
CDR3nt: TGTGCCAGCAGCTTAGTGGGCGATAATTCACCCCTCCACTTT
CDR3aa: CASSLVGDNSPLHF

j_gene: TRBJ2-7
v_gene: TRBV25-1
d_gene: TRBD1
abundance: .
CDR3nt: TGTGCCAGCAGGGAGGACAGGGGGGCGAAGAAGCAGCACTTC
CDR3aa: CASREDRGAKKQHF

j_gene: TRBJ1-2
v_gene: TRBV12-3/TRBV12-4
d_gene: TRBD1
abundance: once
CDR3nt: TGTGCCAGCAGCCGGGACAGCCATGTAGGCTACACCTTC
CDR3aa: CASSRDSHVGYTF

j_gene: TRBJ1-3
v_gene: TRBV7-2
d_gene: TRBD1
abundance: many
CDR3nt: TGTGCCAGCAGCTCAGACAGGGTCTCTGGAAACACCATATATTTT
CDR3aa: CASSSDRVSGNTIYF

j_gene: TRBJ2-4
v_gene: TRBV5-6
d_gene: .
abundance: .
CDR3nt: TGTGCCAGCAGCTTGCGATACAGGGATTTGGACATTCAGTACTTC
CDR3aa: CASSLRYRDLDIQYF

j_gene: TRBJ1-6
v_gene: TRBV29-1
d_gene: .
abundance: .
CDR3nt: TGCAGCGTTGGGGGGGCAAATTCACCCCTCCACTTT
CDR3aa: CSVGGANSPLHF

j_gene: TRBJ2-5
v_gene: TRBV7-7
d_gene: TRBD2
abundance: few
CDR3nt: TGTGCCAGCAGCTTCGGCGGGGGGTTGAAAGAGACCCAGTACTTC
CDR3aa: CASSFGGGLKETQYF

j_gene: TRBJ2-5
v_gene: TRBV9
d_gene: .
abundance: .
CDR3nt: TGTGCCAGTGGGGGTTCCCGTAACCAAGAGACCCAGTACTTC
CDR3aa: CASGGSRNQETQYF

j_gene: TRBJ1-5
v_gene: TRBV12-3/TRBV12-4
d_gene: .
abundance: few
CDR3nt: TGTGCCAGCAGTTCCGGGACCCTTCCTCAGCCCCAGCATTTT
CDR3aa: CASSSGTLPQPQHF

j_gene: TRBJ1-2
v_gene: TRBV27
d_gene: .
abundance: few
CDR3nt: TGTGCCAGCAGTGCCCCGGGGGCGAATGGCTACACCTTC
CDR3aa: CASSAPGANGYTF

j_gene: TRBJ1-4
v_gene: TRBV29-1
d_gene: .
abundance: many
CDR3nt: TGCAGCGTTGAATTGAGGGGGAGTAATGAAAAACTGTTTTTT
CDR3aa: CSVELRGSNEKLFF

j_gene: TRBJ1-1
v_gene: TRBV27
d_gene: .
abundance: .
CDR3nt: TGTGCCAGCACTTCCCCTTTTAGTTTTGTAGCTTTCTTT
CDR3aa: CASTSPFSFVAFF